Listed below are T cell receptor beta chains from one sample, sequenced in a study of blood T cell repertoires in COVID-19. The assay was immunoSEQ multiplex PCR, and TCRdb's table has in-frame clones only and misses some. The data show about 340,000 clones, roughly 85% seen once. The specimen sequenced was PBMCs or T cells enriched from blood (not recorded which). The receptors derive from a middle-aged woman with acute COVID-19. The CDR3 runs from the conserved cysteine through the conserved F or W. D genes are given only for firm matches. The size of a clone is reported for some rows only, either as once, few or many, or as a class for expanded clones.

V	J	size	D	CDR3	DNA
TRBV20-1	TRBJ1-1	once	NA	CSASSPGPGGTEAFF	TGCAGTGCTAGTAGCCCGGGACCCGGGGGCACTGAAGCTTTCTTT
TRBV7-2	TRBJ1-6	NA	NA	CASTAVGNSPLHF	TGTGCCAGCACCGCGGTTGGTAATTCACCCCTCCACTTT
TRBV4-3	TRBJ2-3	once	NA	CASSQDLQGADTQYF	TGCGCCAGCAGCCAAGATCTGCAGGGCGCAGATACGCAGTATTTT
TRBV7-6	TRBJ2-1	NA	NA	CASRPAPADYNEQFF	TGTGCCAGCAGACCCGCCCCAGCGGACTACAATGAGCAGTTCTTC
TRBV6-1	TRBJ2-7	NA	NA	CASSEAVSGKGEQYF	TGTGCCAGCAGTGAAGCCGTCTCGGGGAAGGGCGAGCAGTACTTC
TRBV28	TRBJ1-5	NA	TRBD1	CASKLTGHQPQHF	TGTGCCAGCAAATTGACAGGGCATCAGCCCCAGCATTTT
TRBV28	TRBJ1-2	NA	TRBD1	CASSSPELQGALYGYTF	TGTGCCAGCAGTTCACCTGAATTACAGGGGGCTCTCTATGGCTACACCTTC
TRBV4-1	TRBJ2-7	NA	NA	CASSQEGRRVHEQYF	TGCGCCAGCAGCCAAGAGGGTAGGAGAGTACACGAGCAGTACTTC
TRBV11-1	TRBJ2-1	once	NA	CASSRDSSSYNEQFF	TGTGCCAGCAGCAGGGACTCTAGCTCCTACAATGAGCAGTTCTTC
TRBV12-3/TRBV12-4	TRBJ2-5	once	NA	CASSTRETQYF	TGTGCCAGCAGTACTCGGGAGACCCAGTACTTC
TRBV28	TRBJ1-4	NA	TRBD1	CASSYRGATNEKLFF	TGTGCCAGCAGTTACAGGGGCGCCACTAATGAAAAACTGTTTTTT
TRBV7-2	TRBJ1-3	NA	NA	CASSQIGALGNTIYF	TGTGCCAGCAGTCAAATTGGGGCGCTGGGAAACACCATATATTTT
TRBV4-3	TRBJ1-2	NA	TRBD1	CASSHPLTGGNGYTF	TGCGCCAGCAGCCATCCGCTGACAGGGGGCAATGGCTACACCTTC
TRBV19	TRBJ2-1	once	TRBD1	CASSSQGESYNEQFF	TGTGCCAGTAGCTCCCAGGGGGAGTCCTACAATGAGCAGTTCTTC